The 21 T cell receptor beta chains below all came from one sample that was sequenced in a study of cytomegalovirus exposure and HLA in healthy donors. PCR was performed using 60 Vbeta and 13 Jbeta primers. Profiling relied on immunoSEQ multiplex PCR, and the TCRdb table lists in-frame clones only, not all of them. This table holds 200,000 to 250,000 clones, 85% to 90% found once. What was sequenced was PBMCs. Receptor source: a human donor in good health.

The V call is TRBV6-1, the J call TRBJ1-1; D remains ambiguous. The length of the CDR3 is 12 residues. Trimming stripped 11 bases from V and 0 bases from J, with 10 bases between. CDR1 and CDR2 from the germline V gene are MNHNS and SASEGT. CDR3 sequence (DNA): TGTGCCGGGTCGGGGTTGAACACTGAAGCTTTCTTT. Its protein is CAGSGLNTEAFF.

CDR3 region: CASSLGSVSGYTF. The CDR3 nucleotides are TGTGCCAGCAGCTTAGGGTCGGTCTCAGGCTACACCTTC. The chain employs TRBV7-2 and TRBJ1-2, with D hard to call. The V and J ends lost 1 base and 8 bases respectively, with 11 bases between them. This CDR3 contains 13 residues. Germline assignment: CDR1 SGHTA and CDR2 FQGNSA.

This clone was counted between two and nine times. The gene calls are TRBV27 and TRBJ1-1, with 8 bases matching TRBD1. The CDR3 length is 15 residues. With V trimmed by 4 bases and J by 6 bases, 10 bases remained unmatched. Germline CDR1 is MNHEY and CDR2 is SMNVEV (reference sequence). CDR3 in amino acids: CASSSSQGALSEAFF. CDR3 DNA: TGTGCCAGCAGTTCCAGCCAGGGGGCGCTTTCTGAAGCTTTCTTT.

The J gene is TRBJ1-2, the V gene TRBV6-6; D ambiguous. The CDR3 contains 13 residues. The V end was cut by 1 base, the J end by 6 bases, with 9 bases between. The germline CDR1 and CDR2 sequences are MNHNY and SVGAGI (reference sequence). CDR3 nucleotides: TGTGCCAGCAGTTACTTCTCAAGCGATGGCTACACCTTC. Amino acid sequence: CASSYFSSDGYTF.

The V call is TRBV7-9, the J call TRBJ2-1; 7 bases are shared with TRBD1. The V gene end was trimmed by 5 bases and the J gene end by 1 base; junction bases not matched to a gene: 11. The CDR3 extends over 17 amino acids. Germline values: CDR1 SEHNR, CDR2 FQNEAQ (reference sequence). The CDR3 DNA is TGTGCCAGCAGCACCGATGGACAGGAAGTATCCTACAATGAGCAGTTCTTC. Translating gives CASSTDGQEVSYNEQFF.

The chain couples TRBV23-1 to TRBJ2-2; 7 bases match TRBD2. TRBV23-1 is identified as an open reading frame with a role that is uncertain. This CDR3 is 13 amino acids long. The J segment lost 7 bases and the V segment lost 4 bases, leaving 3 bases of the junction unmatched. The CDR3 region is CASSRGGSGELFF. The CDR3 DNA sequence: TGCGCCAGCAGTCGGGGGGGGAGCGGGGAGCTGTTTTTT.

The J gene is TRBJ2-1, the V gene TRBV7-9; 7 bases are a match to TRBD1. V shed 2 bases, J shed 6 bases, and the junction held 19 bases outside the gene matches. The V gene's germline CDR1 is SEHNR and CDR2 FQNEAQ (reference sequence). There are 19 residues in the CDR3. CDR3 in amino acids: CASSLTPRNPQGQGNEQFF. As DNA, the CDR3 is TGTGCCAGCAGCTTAACTCCCCGCAACCCACAGGGGCAGGGCAATGAGCAGTTCTTC. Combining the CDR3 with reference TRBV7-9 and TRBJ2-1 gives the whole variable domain DTGVSQNPRHKITKRGQNVTFRCDPISEHNRLYWYRQTLGQGPEFLTYFQNEAQLEKSRLLSDRFSAERPKGSFSTLEIQRTEQGDSAMYLCASSLTPRNPQGQGNEQFFGPGTRLTVL.

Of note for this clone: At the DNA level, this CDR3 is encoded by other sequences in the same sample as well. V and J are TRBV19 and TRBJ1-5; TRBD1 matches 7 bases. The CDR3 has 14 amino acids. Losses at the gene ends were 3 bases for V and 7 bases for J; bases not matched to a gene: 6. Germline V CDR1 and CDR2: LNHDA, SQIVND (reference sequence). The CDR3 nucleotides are TGTGCCAGTAGTATCTGGCAGGGGGACCAGCCCCAGCATTTT. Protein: CASSIWQGDQPQHF.

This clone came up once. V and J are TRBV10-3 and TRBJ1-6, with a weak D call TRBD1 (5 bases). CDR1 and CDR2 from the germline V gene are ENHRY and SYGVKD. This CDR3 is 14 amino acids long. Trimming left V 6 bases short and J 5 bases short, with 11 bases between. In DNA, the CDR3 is TGTGCCATCAGACAGACAGCAGATAATTCACCCCTCCACTTT. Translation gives CAIRQTADNSPLHF.

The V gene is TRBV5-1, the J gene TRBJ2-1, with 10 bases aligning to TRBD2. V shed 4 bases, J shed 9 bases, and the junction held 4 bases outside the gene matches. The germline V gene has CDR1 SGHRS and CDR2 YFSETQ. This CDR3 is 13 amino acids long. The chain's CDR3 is CASSVGTSVEQFF. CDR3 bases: TGCGCCAGCAGCGTCGGGACTAGCGTTGAGCAGTTCTTC.

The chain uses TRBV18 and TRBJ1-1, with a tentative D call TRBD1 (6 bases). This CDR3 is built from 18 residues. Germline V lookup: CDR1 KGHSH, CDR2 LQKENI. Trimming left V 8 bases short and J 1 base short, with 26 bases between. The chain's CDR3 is CASRPWTDFPPGNTEAFF. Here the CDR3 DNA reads TGTGCCAGCAGACCTTGGACAGACTTTCCCCCCGGGAACACTGAAGCTTTCTTT.

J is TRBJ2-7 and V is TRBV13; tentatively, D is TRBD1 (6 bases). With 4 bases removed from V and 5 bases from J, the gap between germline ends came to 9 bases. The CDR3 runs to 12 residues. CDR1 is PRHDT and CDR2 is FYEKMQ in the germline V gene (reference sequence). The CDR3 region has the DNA TGTGCCAGCAGCTCGGACAGCAACGAGCAGTACTTC. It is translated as CASSSDSNEQYF.

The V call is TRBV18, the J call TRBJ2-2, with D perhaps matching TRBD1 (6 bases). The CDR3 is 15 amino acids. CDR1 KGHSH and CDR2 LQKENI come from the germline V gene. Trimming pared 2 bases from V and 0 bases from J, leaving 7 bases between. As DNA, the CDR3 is TGTGCCAGCTCACCAAGGACAGCGAACACCGGGGAGCTGTTTTTT. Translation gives CASSPRTANTGELFF.

CDR3 nucleotide sequence: TGTGCCAGCGTCGACTCAGCGGGAAGCACAGATACGCAGTATTTT. The encoded protein is CASVDSAGSTDTQYF. This rearrangement joins TRBV7-6 to TRBJ2-3; TRBD2 matches at 7 bases. V trimming: 8 bases; J trimming: 0 bases; junction bases outside the gene matches: 8. CDR3 length: 15 residues. Germline V gene lookup returns CDR1 SGHVS and CDR2 FNYEAQ.

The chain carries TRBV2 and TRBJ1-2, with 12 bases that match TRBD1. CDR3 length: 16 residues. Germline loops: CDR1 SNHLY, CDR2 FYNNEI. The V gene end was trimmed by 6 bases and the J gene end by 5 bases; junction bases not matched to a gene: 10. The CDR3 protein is CASRDGTGGSRYGYTF. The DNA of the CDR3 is TGTGCCAGCAGAGATGGGACAGGGGGCTCTCGGTATGGCTACACCTTC.

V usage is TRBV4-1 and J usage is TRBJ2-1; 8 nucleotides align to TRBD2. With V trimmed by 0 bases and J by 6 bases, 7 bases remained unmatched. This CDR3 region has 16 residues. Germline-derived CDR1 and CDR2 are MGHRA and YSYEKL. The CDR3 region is CASSQDDSGSPNEQFF. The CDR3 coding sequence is TGCGCCAGCAGCCAAGACGACAGCGGGAGTCCCAATGAGCAGTTCTTC.

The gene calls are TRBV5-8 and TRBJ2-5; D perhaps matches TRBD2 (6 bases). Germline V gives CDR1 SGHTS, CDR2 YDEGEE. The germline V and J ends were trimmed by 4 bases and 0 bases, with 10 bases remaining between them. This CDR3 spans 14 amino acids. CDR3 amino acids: CASSPRGYQETQYF. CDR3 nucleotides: TGTGCCAGCAGCCCCCGGGGGTACCAAGAGACCCAGTACTTC. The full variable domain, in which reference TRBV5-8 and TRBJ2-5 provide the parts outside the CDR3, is EAGVTQSPTHLIKTRGQQATLRCSPISGHTSVYWYQQALGLGLQFLLWYDEGEERNRGNFPPRFSGRQFPNYSSELNVNALELEDSALYLCASSPRGYQETQYFGPGTRLLVL.

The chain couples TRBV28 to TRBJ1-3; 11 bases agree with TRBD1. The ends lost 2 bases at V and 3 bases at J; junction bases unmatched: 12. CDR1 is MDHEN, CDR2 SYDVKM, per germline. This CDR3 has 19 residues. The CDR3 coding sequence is TGTGCCAGCAGTTTAGAGGACAGGGGGCGAAAAGTAGGTGGAAACACCATATATTTT. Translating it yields CASSLEDRGRKVGGNTIYF.

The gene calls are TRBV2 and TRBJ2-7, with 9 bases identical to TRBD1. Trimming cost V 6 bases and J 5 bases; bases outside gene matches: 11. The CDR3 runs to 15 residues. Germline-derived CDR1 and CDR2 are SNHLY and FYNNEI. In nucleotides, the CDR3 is TGTGCCAGCAGACCCTGGGGACAGGGAAGCCACGAGCAGTACTTC. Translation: CASRPWGQGSHEQYF.

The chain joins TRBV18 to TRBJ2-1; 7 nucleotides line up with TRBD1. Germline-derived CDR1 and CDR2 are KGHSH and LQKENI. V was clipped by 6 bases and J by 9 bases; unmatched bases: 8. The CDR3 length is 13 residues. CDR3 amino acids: CASSLPGGPEQFF. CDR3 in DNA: TGTGCCAGCTCCCTCCCAGGGGGACCTGAGCAGTTCTTC. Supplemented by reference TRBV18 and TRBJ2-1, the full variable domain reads NAGVMQNPRHLVRRRGQEARLRCSPMKGHSHVYWYRQLPEEGLKFMVYLQKENIIDESGMPKERFSAEFPKEGPSILRIQQVVRGDSAAYFCASSLPGGPEQFFGPGTRLTVL.

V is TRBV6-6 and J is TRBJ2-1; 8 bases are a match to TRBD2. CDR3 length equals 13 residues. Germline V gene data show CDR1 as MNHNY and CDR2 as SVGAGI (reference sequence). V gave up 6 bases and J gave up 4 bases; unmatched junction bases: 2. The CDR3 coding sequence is TGTGCCAGCAGACTAGCGGCTTACAATGAGCAGTTCTTC. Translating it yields CASRLAAYNEQFF.